This TCR beta chain comes out of a study of cytomegalovirus exposure and HLA in healthy donors. Across the study: Among over 350 genotyped donors, approximately 80% fell in the Caucasian-associated ancestry cluster.

PCR amplification relied on 60 Vbeta primers (plus 13 Jbeta primers). TCRdb's table, derived via immunoSEQ multiplex PCR, lists solely in-frame clones and lacks some. The sample has 85,000 to 100,000 clones, 81% seen once; the top ten hold approximately 1.3%. As to this clone: Its antigen is unknown.

General study results and limits: In a later analysis, V- and J-gene trimming of beta chains associated with a DCLRE1C missense variant, replicated independently. Productive status was seen about 90% or about 30% of the time for most TCR beta V segments in an earlier analysis. CMV serostatus was the sole immune exposure data available.

The sequenced material came from PBMCs. The source is a girl aged 2 to 9 in good health and CMV-seropositive.

The CDR3 coding sequence is TGTGCCAGCAGCCACACCCTGACTAGCGGGGACCAAGAGACCCAGTACTTC. Encoded protein: CASSHTLTSGDQETQYF. This chain connects TRBV11-2 to TRBJ2-5; 11 nucleotides line up with TRBD2. The CDR3 spans 17 residues. Germline-derived CDR1 and CDR2 are SGHAT and FQNNGV. The junction had 8 bases not matched to a gene; V was cut back by 5 bases and J by 0 bases.